These 2 T cell receptor beta chains originate from one sample sequenced in a study of Ad26.COV2.S vaccination and SARS-CoV-2 variants. Treatment given: about 20 received Ad26.COV2.S at low or high dose, single or two shots; about 5 received placebo; per-sample allocation not given. It was on day 63 after the first vaccine or placebo injection that samples were taken. Produced via immunoSEQ multiplex PCR; TCRdb's table is partial and in-frame only. The sample records about 680,000 clones, around 92% being singletons. The sequenced sample was peripheral blood, obtained in a trial of Ad26.COV2.S vaccine versus placebo. These receptors originate from a person between 18 and 59 years old who received the Ad26.COV2.S COVID-19 vaccine or a placebo.

This chain connects TRBV9 to TRBJ2-5; unclear D gene. The germline CDR1 and CDR2 sequences are SGDLS and YYNGEE. V was trimmed by 4 bases and J by 0 bases, leaving 13 bases between them. The CDR3 is 15 amino acids. In nucleotides, the CDR3 is TGTGCCAGCAGCCCGCGAAGCACATACCAAGAGACCCAGTACTTC. It is translated as CASSPRSTYQETQYF.

The table lists this clone with a count of one. The V gene is TRBV3-1 (or the pseudogene TRBV3-2), the J gene TRBJ1-6; D call uncertain. The CDR3 runs to 13 residues. CDR1 and CDR2 from the germline V gene are LGHDT and YNNKEL (reference sequence). The V end was cut by 2 bases, the J end by 7 bases, with 6 bases between. The CDR3 here is CASSQLYNSPLHF. The CDR3 coding sequence is TGTGCCAGCAGCCAACTTTACAATTCACCCCTCCACTTT.